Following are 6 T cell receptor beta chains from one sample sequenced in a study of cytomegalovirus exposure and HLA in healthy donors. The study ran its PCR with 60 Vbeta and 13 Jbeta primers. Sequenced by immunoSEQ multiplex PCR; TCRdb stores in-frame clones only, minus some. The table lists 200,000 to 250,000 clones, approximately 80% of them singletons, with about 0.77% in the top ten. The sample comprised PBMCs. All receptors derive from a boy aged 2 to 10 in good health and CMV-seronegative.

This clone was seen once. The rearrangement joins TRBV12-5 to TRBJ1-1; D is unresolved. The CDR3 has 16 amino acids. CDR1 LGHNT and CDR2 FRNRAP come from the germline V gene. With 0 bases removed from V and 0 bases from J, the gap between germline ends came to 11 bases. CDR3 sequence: CASGLVLNGVNTEAFF. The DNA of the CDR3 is TGTGCTAGTGGTTTGGTACTCAACGGGGTGAACACTGAAGCTTTCTTT. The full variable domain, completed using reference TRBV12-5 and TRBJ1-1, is DARVTQTPRHKVTEMGQEVTMRCQPILGHNTVFWYRQTMMQGLELLAYFRNRAPLDDSGMPKDRFSAEMPDATLATLKIQPSEPRDSAVYFCASGLVLNGVNTEAFFGQGTRLTVV.

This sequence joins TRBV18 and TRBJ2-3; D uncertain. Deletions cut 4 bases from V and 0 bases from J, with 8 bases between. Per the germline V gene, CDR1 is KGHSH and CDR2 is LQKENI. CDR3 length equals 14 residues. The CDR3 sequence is CASSLSTSTDTQYF. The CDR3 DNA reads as TGTGCCAGCTCACTAAGTACTAGCACAGATACGCAGTATTTT.

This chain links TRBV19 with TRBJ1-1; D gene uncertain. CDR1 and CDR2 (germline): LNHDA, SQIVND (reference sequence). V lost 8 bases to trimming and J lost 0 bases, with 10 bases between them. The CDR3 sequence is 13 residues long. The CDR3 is CASRTAMNTEAFF. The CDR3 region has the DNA TGTGCCAGTCGCACAGCCATGAACACTGAAGCTTTCTTT. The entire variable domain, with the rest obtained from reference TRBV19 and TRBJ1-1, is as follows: DGGITQSPKYLFRKEGQNVTLSCEQNLNHDAMYWYRQDPGQGLRLIYYSQIVNDFQKGDIAEGYSVSREKKESFPLTVTSAQKNPTAFYLCASRTAMNTEAFFGQGTRLTVV.

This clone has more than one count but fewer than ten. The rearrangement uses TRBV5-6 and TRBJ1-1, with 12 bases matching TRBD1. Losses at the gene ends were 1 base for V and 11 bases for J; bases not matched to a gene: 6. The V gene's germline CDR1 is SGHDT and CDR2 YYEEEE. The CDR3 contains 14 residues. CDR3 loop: CASSLSGQGATAFF. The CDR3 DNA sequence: TGTGCCAGCAGCTTGTCGGGACAGGGGGCAACGGCTTTCTTT.

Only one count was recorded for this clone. In DNA form, the CDR3 reads TGTGCCAGCAGTGACCCTGCAGATACGCAGTATTTT. Translated, it gives CASSDPADTQYF. The V and J genes are TRBV2 and TRBJ2-3, with D hard to call. Germline V gene lookup returns CDR1 SNHLY and CDR2 FYNNEI. The CDR3 runs 12 residues. V was trimmed by 3 bases and J by 4 bases, leaving 5 bases between them. The full variable domain, in which reference TRBV2 and TRBJ2-3 provide the parts outside the CDR3, is EPEVTQTPSHQVTQMGQEVILRCVPISNHLYFYWYRQILGQKVEFLVSFYNNEISEKSEIFDDQFSVERPDGSNFTLKIRSTKLEDSAMYFCASSDPADTQYFGPGTRLTVL.

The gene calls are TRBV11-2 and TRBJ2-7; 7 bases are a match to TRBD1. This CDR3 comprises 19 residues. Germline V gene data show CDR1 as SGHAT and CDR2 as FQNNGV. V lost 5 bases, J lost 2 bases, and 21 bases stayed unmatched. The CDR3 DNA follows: TGTGCCAGCAGCCAACTCCGGGACAGCTCTAGTGGGCCGCCCTACGAGCAGTACTTC. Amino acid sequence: CASSQLRDSSSGPPYEQYF. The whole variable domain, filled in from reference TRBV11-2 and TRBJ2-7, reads EAGVAQSPRYKIIEKRQSVAFWCNPISGHATLYWYQQILGQGPKLLIQFQNNGVVDDSQLPKDRFSAERLKGVDSTLKIQPAKLEDSAVYLCASSQLRDSSSGPPYEQYFGPGTRLTVT.